The present entry profiles one TCR beta chain with its context. The data stem from a study of blood T cell repertoires in COVID-19. Study in general: Acute and convalescent COVID-19 specimens originated in the United States, Italy and Spain.

Study processing details: Reference gene primer amplification gave estimated nucleated cell counts. TCRdb keeps only in-frame clones here, not all; method: immunoSEQ multiplex PCR. The V and J calls and the clone size are those of that table, but D and trimming were determined from the DNA. The sample has some 160,000 clones, roughly 91% seen once. The origin of this receptor is a man in his late teens or twenties with acute or convalescent COVID-19. The sequencing sample was made of peripheral blood.

CDR3: CASSHPSGTQYF. CDR3 sequence (DNA): TGTGCCAGCAGCCACCCTAGCGGAACGCAGTATTTT. This rearrangement joins TRBV7-2 to TRBJ2-3; the match to TRBD2 covers 7 bases. Germline V lookup: CDR1 SGHTA, CDR2 FQGNSA. V dropped 5 bases and J dropped 9; count of bases not matched to a gene: 5. The CDR3 contains 12 residues.